A selection of T cell receptor beta chains follows, all from one sample in a study of cytomegalovirus exposure and HLA in healthy donors. Profiled with immunoSEQ multiplex PCR; TCRdb holds only in-frame clones, not every one. The sample holds approximately 150,000 clones, about four fifths seen once. The sample comprised PBMCs. These TCRs come from a man aged 25-40 years in good health and CMV-seropositive. The CDR3 runs from the conserved cysteine through the conserved F or W. The D gene is left open where the match is weak. Size is omitted from some rows. Given values are once, few, many or a class for expanded clones.

v_call	clone_size	d_call	j_call	cdr3_aa	cdr3_nt
TRBV14	-	-	TRBJ1-6	CASSQGQGGNSPLHF	TGTGCCAGCAGCCAAGGGCAGGGAGGTAATTCACCCCTCCACTTT
TRBV5-4	-	-	TRBJ1-4	CASSNRQPANEKLFF	TGTGCCAGCAGCAACAGACAGCCAGCTAATGAAAAACTGTTTTTT
TRBV9	-	-	TRBJ2-5	CASSVEPGRETQYF	TGTGCCAGCAGCGTAGAACCGGGGAGAGAGACCCAGTACTTC
TRBV12-5	-	-	TRBJ2-1	CATGSGSFSEQFF	TGTGCTACCGGCTCGGGTTCTTTTTCGGAGCAGTTCTTC
TRBV7-9	-	-	TRBJ1-1	CSSSLSGTEAFF	TGTTCCAGCAGCTTGTCAGGGACTGAAGCTTTCTTT
TRBV28	-	TRBD1	TRBJ2-5	CASSTRTGQETQYF	TGTGCCAGCAGTACAAGGACAGGGCAAGAGACCCAGTACTTC
TRBV11-2	-	-	TRBJ1-2	CASSPSRGRAYGYTF	TGTGCCAGCAGCCCCAGTAGGGGCAGGGCCTATGGCTACACCTTC
TRBV7-9	few	TRBD1	TRBJ1-1	CSSSLWTGEAFF	TGTTCCAGCAGCTTGTGGACAGGGGAAGCTTTCTTT
TRBV9	-	TRBD1	TRBJ1-2	CASSETGTGGIFNYGYTF	TGTGCCAGCAGTGAAACCGGGACAGGGGGAATTTTTAACTATGGCTACACCTTC
TRBV4-3	-	-	TRBJ2-5	CASSQDFGNLYQETQYF	TGCGCCAGCAGCCAAGACTTCGGGAATTTATACCAAGAGACCCAGTACTTC
TRBV5-5	-	-	TRBJ1-5	CASSLGGGIQPQHF	TGTGCCAGCAGCTTGGGAGGGGGTATCCAGCCCCAGCATTTT
TRBV27	once	-	TRBJ2-4	CASSRNIQYF	TGTGCCAGCAGCCGTAACATTCAGTACTTC
TRBV18	once	TRBD1	TRBJ2-1	CASSPAGQGAGEQFF	TGTGCCAGCTCACCGGCCGGACAGGGGGCGGGGGAGCAGTTCTTC
TRBV19	once	TRBD1	TRBJ1-6	CASSVDRGGNSPLHF	TGTGCCAGTAGTGTAGACAGGGGTGGTAATTCACCCCTCCACTTT
TRBV7-8	-	-	TRBJ1-2	CASSLAPGYGYTF	TGTGCCAGCAGCTTAGCGCCGGGCTATGGCTACACCTTC
TRBV5-1	-	TRBD2	TRBJ2-3	CASSSRTSGSVATDTQYF	TGCGCCAGCAGCTCCAGGACTAGCGGGAGTGTTGCCACAGATACGCAGTATTTT
TRBV7-9	-	-	TRBJ2-3	CASSALTGRDTDTQYF	TGTGCCAGCAGCGCGTTGACAGGTCGGGACACAGATACGCAGTATTTT
TRBV27	-	TRBD2	TRBJ2-1	CASSSVAGLNEQFF	TGTGCCAGCAGTTCGGTAGCGGGACTCAATGAGCAGTTCTTC
TRBV6-5	-	TRBD1	TRBJ2-1	CASRGTAYNEQFF	TGTGCCAGCAGGGGGACAGCATACAATGAGCAGTTCTTC
TRBV7-9	-	TRBD1	TRBJ1-1	CSSSRRQGKTEAFF	TGTTCCAGCAGCCGTAGACAGGGAAAGACTGAAGCTTTCTTT
TRBV5-8	-	-	TRBJ2-3	CASSFDGGGTDTQYF	TGTGCCAGCAGCTTTGATGGAGGTGGCACAGATACGCAGTATTTT
TRBV7-2	-	TRBD2	TRBJ2-7	CASSSSGTSGASSYEQYF	TGTGCCAGCAGCTCCTCCGGGACTAGCGGGGCCAGCTCCTACGAGCAGTACTTC
TRBV6-5	-	-	TRBJ2-7	CASSYTAGDYEQYF	TGTGCCAGCAGTTACACGGCAGGGGACTACGAGCAGTACTTC
TRBV7-2	-	TRBD2	TRBJ2-3	CASSPSGLAGGRTDTQYF	TGTGCCAGCAGCCCCTCGGGACTAGCGGGGGGCCGCACAGATACGCAGTATTTT
TRBV10-2	-	TRBD2	TRBJ2-7	CASPLSYPASGPHEQYF	TGCGCCAGCCCCCTGAGTTACCCTGCTAGCGGGCCCCACGAGCAGTACTTC
TRBV4-2	-	-	TRBJ2-5	CASSSSGQETQYF	TGTGCCAGCAGCAGCAGCGGGCAAGAGACCCAGTACTTC
TRBV6-5	-	-	TRBJ1-5	CASKRQINQPQHF	TGTGCCAGCAAACGACAGATCAATCAGCCCCAGCATTTT
TRBV28	-	TRBD1	TRBJ1-1	CASSFQGQPSEAFF	TGTGCCAGCAGTTTCCAGGGACAGCCGTCTGAAGCTTTCTTT
TRBV6-4	-	TRBD2	TRBJ2-1	CASSKGGTSGSNEQFF	TGTGCCAGCAGTAAAGGCGGGACTAGCGGGAGTAATGAGCAGTTCTTC
TRBV6-5	-	TRBD2	TRBJ2-2	CASSGLAGTGELFF	TGTGCCAGCAGTGGGCTAGCGGGAACCGGGGAGCTGTTTTTT
TRBV7-8	-	-	TRBJ1-2	CASSLAQMLGYTF	TGTGCCAGCAGCTTAGCTCAGATGTTGGGCTACACCTTC
TRBV6-5	few	-	TRBJ2-2	CASSYYEGTGELFF	TGTGCCAGCAGTTACTATGAGGGCACCGGGGAGCTGTTTTTT
TRBV4-1	-	TRBD1	TRBJ2-1	CASSQGKGGVDNEQFF	TGCGCCAGCAGCCAAGGGAAAGGGGGCGTCGACAATGAGCAGTTCTTC
TRBV28	-	TRBD2	TRBJ2-2	CASSLGTSRNTGELFF	TGTGCCAGCAGTTTAGGGACTAGCCGGAACACCGGGGAGCTGTTTTTT
TRBV5-6	-	TRBD1	TRBJ2-5	CASSLVRTGGRETQYF	TGTGCCAGCAGCTTGGTCCGGACAGGGGGCCGGGAGACCCAGTACTTC
TRBV4-1	once	TRBD1	TRBJ1-4	CASSQPYQGGYNEKLFF	TGCGCCAGCAGCCAGCCTTACCAGGGGGGCTATAATGAAAAACTGTTTTTT
TRBV19	-	TRBD1	TRBJ2-3	CASKGDRVTDTQYF	TGTGCCAGTAAGGGGGACAGAGTCACAGATACGCAGTATTTT
TRBV10-3	few	-	TRBJ1-2	CAISESTPPNYGYTF	TGTGCCATCAGTGAGTCGACACCGCCTAACTATGGCTACACCTTC
TRBV5-4	-	TRBD2	TRBJ2-5	CASSSPTGRAGETQYF	TGTGCCAGCTCTAGCCCCACCGGGAGGGCTGGGGAGACCCAGTACTTC
TRBV30	-	TRBD2	TRBJ2-7	CAWSGLAVSEQYF	TGTGCCTGGAGTGGACTAGCGGTTTCCGAGCAGTACTTC
TRBV7-2	-	-	TRBJ2-7	CASSLGGGIDEQYF	TGTGCCAGCAGCTTAGGTGGGGGGATCGACGAGCAGTACTTC